These 22 T cell receptor beta chains were sequenced from one sample in a study of identical twins. TCRdb recomputed calls from the 5' RACE reads with MiXCR, one row per CDR3 protein. The table records 450,000 or so distinct CDR3 sequences, less than 25% of them present only once. These same records also appear under a second study, on T cells expressing NK-cell markers.

Sequenced input: CD4+ T cells sorted from blood. These receptors originate from a woman aged 18-29 years in good health.

The V and J genes are TRBV5-1 and TRBJ1-2; 8 bases match TRBD1. In germline, CDR1 is SGHRS, CDR2 YFSETQ. After removal of 3 bases from V and 8 bases from J, the junction contained 9 bases not matched to a gene. CDR3 length equals 14 residues. The CDR3 DNA follows: TGCGCCAGCAGCTCAACTACAGGGGGTCTCGGCTACACCTTC. Residues: CASSSTTGGLGYTF. Full variable domain (outside the CDR3, taken from reference TRBV5-1 and TRBJ1-2): KAGVTQTPRYLIKTRGQQVTLSCSPISGHRSVSWYQQTPGQGLQFLFEYFSETQRNKGNFPGRFSGRQFSNSRSEMNVSTLELGDSALYLCASSSTTGGLGYTFGSGTRLTVV.

This clonotype was recorded at least ten times. The rearrangement uses TRBV20-1 and TRBJ2-7; TRBD1 aligns across 8 bases. The J segment lost 3 bases and the V segment lost 3 bases, leaving 10 bases of the junction unmatched. Germline assignment: CDR1 DFQATT and CDR2 SNEGSKA (reference sequence). The CDR3 extends over 15 amino acids. Here the CDR3 reads CSARGNRGTHYEQYF. CDR3 nucleotide sequence: TGCAGTGCTAGGGGAAACAGGGGGACACACTACGAGCAGTACTTC.

There are a few counts of this clonotype. In DNA, the CDR3 is TGTGCCAGCAGGATTCAGTCCGGGGAGCTGTTTTTT. Its protein product is CASRIQSGELFF. This chain connects TRBV6-2 or TRBV6-3 to TRBJ2-2, with unresolved D. CDR3 length: 12 amino acids. Looked up from germline, CDR1 is MNHEY and CDR2 is SVGEGT. V lost 6 bases and J 6 bases, leaving 8 bases between the germline ends.

This chain joins TRBV6-5 and TRBJ2-7, with D unclear. Germline CDR1 and CDR2: MNHEY and SVGAGI. V lost 7 bases and J lost 1, with 11 bases in between. CDR3 length equals 13 residues. The CDR3 nucleotides read TGTGCCAGCATTTCTCCCGGGTCCTACGAGCAGTACTTC. This codes for CASISPGSYEQYF.

This clonotype was seen a few times. The rearrangement joins TRBV20-1 to TRBJ2-2; 11 positions agree with TRBD2. Germline V gives CDR1 DFQATT, CDR2 SNEGSKA (reference sequence). The CDR3 runs 15 residues. V shed 2 bases, J shed 4 bases, and the junction held 3 bases outside the gene matches. For the CDR3, the DNA is TGCAGTGCTAGACTAGCGGGAGGAGGCACCGGGGAGCTGTTTTTT. Amino acids: CSARLAGGGTGELFF.

This clonotype was found once. V is TRBV5-5 and J is TRBJ1-6; 10 bases are shared with TRBD1. CDR3 length: 15 residues. CDR1 and CDR2 from the germline V gene are SGHKS and YYEKEE (reference sequence). Trimming removed 5 bases from V and 8 bases from J; junction bases left unmatched: 7. CDR3 loop: CASSRYGQGDSPLHF. The CDR3, as DNA: TGTGCCAGCAGTCGATATGGACAGGGGGATTCACCCCTCCACTTT.

The rearrangement joins TRBV18 to TRBJ2-6, with 7 bases lining up with TRBD1. Germline trimming cut 2 bases from V and 0 bases from J; bases unmatched to any gene: 7. CDR3 size: 18 residues. CDR1 and CDR2 (germline): KGHSH, LQKENI. The chain's CDR3 is CASSPRGHIDSGANVLTF. CDR3 bases: TGTGCCAGCTCACCAAGGGGGCATATAGACTCTGGGGCCAACGTCCTGACTTTC.

The gene calls are TRBV9 and TRBJ2-1; 8 bases line up with TRBD2. The trim removed 4 bases at V and 3 bases at J, leaving 15 bases unmatched. The CDR3 is 18 residues long. Germline V lookup: CDR1 SGDLS, CDR2 YYNGEE. The CDR3 sequence is CASSWPAGGGTYYNEQFF. Here the CDR3 DNA reads TGTGCCAGCAGCTGGCCAGCAGGCGGGGGGACCTACTACAATGAGCAGTTCTTC.

The rearrangement uses TRBV12-3 or TRBV12-4 and TRBJ1-5, with TRBD1 as a possible D gene (5 bases). CDR3 length: 16 amino acids. Trimming removed 6 bases at V and 4 bases at J, with 19 bases between. CDR3 sequence reads: CASRARGVGGNQPQHF. Here the CDR3 DNA reads TGTGCCAGCAGAGCCCGAGGGGTTGGGGGGAATCAGCCCCAGCATTTT.

There are a few counts of this clonotype. The chain combines TRBV20-1 with TRBJ2-2; D may be TRBD1 (5 bases). Between the trimmed V and J ends, which lost 6 bases and 1 base, there was a span of 15 bases. Germline V lookup: CDR1 DFQATT, CDR2 SNEGSKA (reference sequence). The length of the CDR3 is 15 residues. The CDR3 here is CSAPPRTKNTGELFF. In nucleotides, the CDR3 is TGCAGTGCCCCCCCCAGGACAAAGAACACCGGGGAGCTGTTTTTT.

V is TRBV7-3 and J is TRBJ1-6, with 7 positions matching TRBD1. V shed 5 bases and J 7 bases; nucleotides not matched to a gene: 5. The germline gives CDR1 SGHTA, CDR2 FQGTGA. CDR3 length: 14 residues. Written as DNA, the CDR3 is TGTGCCAGCAGCCCACAGGGGAGGAATTCACCCCTCCACTTT. This sequence encodes CASSPQGRNSPLHF.

This clonotype occurred a few times. The chain recombines TRBV5-4 with TRBJ2-3; 13 bases are a match to TRBD2. CDR3 length equals 16 residues. Unmatched junction bases numbered 4, after V lost 2 bases and J lost 4 bases. Germline V lookup: CDR1 SGHNT, CDR2 YYREEE (reference sequence). CDR3 nucleotide sequence: TGTGCCAGCAGCTTTAGGACTAGCGGGAGAGCAGATACGCAGTATTTT. This codes for CASSFRTSGRADTQYF.

The CDR3 loop reads CASSVKRGTLNTEAFF. DNA for the CDR3: TGTGCCAGCAGTGTAAAAAGGGGCACCCTGAACACTGAAGCTTTCTTT. The chain employs TRBV6-1 and TRBJ1-1, with a tentative D call TRBD1 (5 bases). This CDR3 comprises 16 residues. CDR1 MNHNS and CDR2 SASEGT come from the germline V gene. V was clipped by 4 bases and J by 0 bases, with 15 bases between them.

This clonotype was counted between two and nine times. V usage is TRBV18 and J usage is TRBJ2-1; TRBD2 is a possible D gene (6 bases). Between the trimmed V and J ends, which lost 3 bases and 4 bases, there was a span of 13 bases. Germline V lookup: CDR1 KGHSH, CDR2 LQKENI. The CDR3 is 15 residues long. CDR3 in amino acids: CASSPGRGAYNEQFF. CDR3 DNA: TGTGCCAGCTCACCGGGGCGGGGCGCGTACAATGAGCAGTTCTTC.

The chain is built from TRBV5-6 and TRBJ2-3, with D maybe TRBD1 (5 bases). The V gene lost 4 bases and the J gene lost 1 base, with 10 bases spanning the gap. The CDR3 runs 14 residues. Germline-derived CDR1 and CDR2 are SGHDT and YYEEEE. The CDR3 loop is CASSTQQGTDTQYF. DNA of the CDR3: TGTGCCAGCAGCACCCAACAGGGCACAGATACGCAGTATTTT.

Points on this clonotype: The junction differs from germline at one of its ends, possibly a read error. The CDR3 is CASGERGGQVERFF. CDR3 bases: TGTGCCAGCGGTGAGCGGGGGGGCCAGGTCGAGCGGTTCTTC. This chain links TRBV9 with TRBJ2-1; 10 bases fit TRBD2. This CDR3 spans 14 amino acids. The germline gives CDR1 SGDLS, CDR2 YYNGEE.

This clonotype was detected a few times. The rearrangement uses TRBV7-2 and TRBJ2-6, with TRBD1 matching 8 bases. Germline trimming cut 5 bases from V and 4 bases from J; bases unmatched to any gene: 4. The CDR3 consists of 15 residues. Germline V lookup: CDR1 SGHTA, CDR2 FQGNSA. CDR3 residues: CASSRRGPGANVLTF. The CDR3, as DNA: TGTGCCAGCAGCCGCAGGGGGCCGGGGGCCAACGTCCTGACTTTC. The complete variable domain, with remaining parts taken from reference TRBV7-2 and TRBJ2-6, reads GAGVSQSPSNKVTEKGKDVELRCDPISGHTALYWYRQSLGQGLEFLIYFQGNSAPDKSGLPSDRFSAERTGGSVSTLTIQRTQQEDSAVYLCASSRRGPGANVLTFGAGSRLTVL.

This clonotype has just a few counts. This chain connects TRBV10-2 to TRBJ2-7; the D is unclear. The CDR3 covers 15 residues. Per the germline V gene, CDR1 is WSHSY and CDR2 is SAAADI. V was pared by 2 bases and J by 4 bases, with 15 bases between. The CDR3 reads CASSETRAGPYEQYF. DNA of the CDR3: TGCGCCAGCAGTGAGACTCGCGCCGGGCCGTACGAGCAGTACTTC.

This clonotype was found once. The chain employs TRBV20-1 and TRBJ2-1; 7 nucleotides agree with TRBD2. This CDR3 has 14 amino acids. Germline CDR1 DFQATT, CDR2 SNEGSKA (reference sequence). With V trimmed by 4 bases and J by 4 bases, 7 bases remained unmatched. The CDR3 here is CSAMVTSLYNEQFF. The CDR3 nucleotides are TGCAGTGCTATGGTGACTAGCTTGTACAATGAGCAGTTCTTC.

V and J are TRBV5-1 and TRBJ1-1; D perhaps matches TRBD1 (5 bases). The CDR3 length is 13 residues. The germline CDR1 and CDR2 sequences are SGHRS and YFSETQ. V lost 5 bases, J lost 3 bases, and 11 bases lay in between. Written as DNA, the CDR3 is TGCGCCAGCAGTGGAGGGGTGGACACTGAAGCTTTCTTT. This encodes CASSGGVDTEAFF.

The gene calls are TRBV15 and TRBJ2-7; maybe TRBD2 (5 bases). This CDR3 comprises 15 residues. Germline CDR1 reads LNHNV; CDR2 reads YYDKDF (reference sequence). Trimming removed 3 bases at V and 3 bases at J, with 15 bases between. The CDR3 DNA reads as TGTGCCACCAGCAGGCCGGAGGCGAACTTCTACGAGCAGTACTTC. It encodes CATSRPEANFYEQYF.

The rearrangement uses TRBV5-1 and TRBJ2-3; possibly TRBD1 or TRBD2 for D (5 bases each). Germline V CDR1 and CDR2: SGHRS, YFSETQ. The V gene lost 2 bases and the J gene lost 0 bases, with 10 bases spanning the gap. CDR3 length: 15 residues. The CDR3 spells CASSFRGLSTDTQYF. CDR3 nucleotide sequence: TGCGCCAGCAGCTTCCGGGGCCTCAGCACAGATACGCAGTATTTT.